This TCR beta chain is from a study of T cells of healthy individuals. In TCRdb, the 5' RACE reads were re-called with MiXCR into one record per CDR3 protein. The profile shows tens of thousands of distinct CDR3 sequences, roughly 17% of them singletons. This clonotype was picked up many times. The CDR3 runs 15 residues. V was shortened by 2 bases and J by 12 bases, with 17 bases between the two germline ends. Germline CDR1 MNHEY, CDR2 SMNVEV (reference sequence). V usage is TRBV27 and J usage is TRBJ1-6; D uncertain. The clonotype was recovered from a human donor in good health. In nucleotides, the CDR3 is TGTGCCAGCAGTTTAGTGATCACAGACGTTGGACCCCTCCACTTT. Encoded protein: CASSLVITDVGPLHF.